This T cell receptor beta chain was sequenced during a study of blood T cells in healthy people across ages. Together with a sample-barcoded 5' primer, a J-beta primer mix was included in a second PCR lasting about 6 to 12 cycles. Through a template-switch adaptor with 12 random nucleotides, each cDNA molecule received a tag. TCRdb re-analysed the 5' RACE reads in MiXCR, keeping a single row per CDR3 protein. In the table there are around 800,000 distinct CDR3 sequences, about 53% of which are singletons. This CDR3 is built from 15 residues. From germline, CDR1 is SGHRS and CDR2 YFSETQ. In regard to this clonotype: Its target is unknown.

Notes on the study in general: Compared with aged donors, long-lived donors showed fewer expanded clones, suggesting selection. Significant beta diversity loss was already apparent by age approximately 40, declining roughly linearly. Higher naive T cell percentage went strongly together with higher TCR beta diversity.

Sequencing was carried out using blood. This rearrangement joins TRBV5-1 to TRBJ2-5; 13 positions agree with TRBD2. TRBJ2-7 matches the DNA end more closely, so the J call is doubtful. This TCR came from a man older than 75 in good health. The chain's CDR3 is CASSPLAGGPYEQYF. CDR3 sequence (DNA): TGCGCCAGCAGCCCACTAGCGGGAGGGCCATACGAGCAGTACTTC.